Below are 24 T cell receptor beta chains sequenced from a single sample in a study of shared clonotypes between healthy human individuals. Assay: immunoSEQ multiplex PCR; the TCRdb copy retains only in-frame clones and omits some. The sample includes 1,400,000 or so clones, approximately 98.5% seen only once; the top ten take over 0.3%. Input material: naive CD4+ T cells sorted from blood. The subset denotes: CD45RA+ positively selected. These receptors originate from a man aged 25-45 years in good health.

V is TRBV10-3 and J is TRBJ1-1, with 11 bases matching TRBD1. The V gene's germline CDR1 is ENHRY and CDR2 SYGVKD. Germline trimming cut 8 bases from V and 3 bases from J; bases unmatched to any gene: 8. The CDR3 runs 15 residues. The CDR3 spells CAIGGQGVWDTEAFF. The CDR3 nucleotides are TGTGCCATCGGGGGACAGGGGGTGTGGGACACTGAAGCTTTCTTT.

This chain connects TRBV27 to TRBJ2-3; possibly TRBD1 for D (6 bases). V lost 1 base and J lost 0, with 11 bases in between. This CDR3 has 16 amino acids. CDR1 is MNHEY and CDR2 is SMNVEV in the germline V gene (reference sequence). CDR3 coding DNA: TGTGCCAGCAGTTTATTGGGAAGGGGGAGCACAGATACGCAGTATTTT. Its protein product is CASSLLGRGSTDTQYF.

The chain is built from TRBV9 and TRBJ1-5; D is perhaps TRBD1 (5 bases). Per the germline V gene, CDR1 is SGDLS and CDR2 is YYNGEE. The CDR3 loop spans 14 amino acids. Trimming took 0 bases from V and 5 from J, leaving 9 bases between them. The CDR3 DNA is TGTGCCAGCAGCGTAGATGGGGGGGATCAGCCCCAGCATTTT. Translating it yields CASSVDGGDQPQHF.

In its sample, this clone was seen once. The CDR3, as DNA: TGTGCCAGCAGTGACTCGAATTCGCGGGGGGACCAAGAGACCCAGTACTTC. Protein: CASSDSNSRGDQETQYF. The chain carries TRBV6-4 and TRBJ2-5, with TRBD2 matching over 8 bases. The junction had 6 bases not matched to a gene; V was cut back by 0 bases and J by 0 bases. The CDR3 spans 17 residues. The germline V gene has CDR1 MRHNA and CDR2 SNTAGT.

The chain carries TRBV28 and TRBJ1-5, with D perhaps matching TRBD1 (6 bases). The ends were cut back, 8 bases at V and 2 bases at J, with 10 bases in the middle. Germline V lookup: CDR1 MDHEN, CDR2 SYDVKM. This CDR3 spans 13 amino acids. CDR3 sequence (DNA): TGTGCCAGCGGGGGGGCAGGCAATCAGCCCCAGCATTTT. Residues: CASGGAGNQPQHF.

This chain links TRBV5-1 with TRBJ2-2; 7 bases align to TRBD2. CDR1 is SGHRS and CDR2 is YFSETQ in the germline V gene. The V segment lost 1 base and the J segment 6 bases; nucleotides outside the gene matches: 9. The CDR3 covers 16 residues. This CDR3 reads CASSLRTSKPPGELFF. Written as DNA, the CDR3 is TGCGCCAGCAGCTTGCGGACTAGTAAACCGCCCGGGGAGCTGTTTTTT.

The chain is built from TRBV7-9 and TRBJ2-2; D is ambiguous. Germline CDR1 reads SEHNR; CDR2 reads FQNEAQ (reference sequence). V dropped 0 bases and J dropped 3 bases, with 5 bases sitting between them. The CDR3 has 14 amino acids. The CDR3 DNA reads TGTGCCAGCAGCTTAGCAGCTTACACCGGGGAGCTGTTTTTT. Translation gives CASSLAAYTGELFF.

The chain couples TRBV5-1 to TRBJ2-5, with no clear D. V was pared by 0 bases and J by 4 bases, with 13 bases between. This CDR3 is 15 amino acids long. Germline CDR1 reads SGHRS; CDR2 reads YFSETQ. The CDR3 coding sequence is TGCGCCAGCAGCTTGGATCCAGTGATGCGAGAGACCCAGTACTTC. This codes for CASSLDPVMRETQYF.

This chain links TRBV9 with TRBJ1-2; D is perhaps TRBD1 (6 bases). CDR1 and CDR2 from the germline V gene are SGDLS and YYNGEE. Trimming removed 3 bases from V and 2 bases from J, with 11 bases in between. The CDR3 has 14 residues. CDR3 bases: TGTGCCAGCAGCGAGGGAACAGGGAACTATGGCTACACCTTC. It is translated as CASSEGTGNYGYTF. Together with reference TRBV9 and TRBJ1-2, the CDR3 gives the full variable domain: DSGVTQTPKHLITATGQRVTLRCSPRSGDLSVYWYQQSLDQGLQFLIQYYNGEERAKGNILERFSAQQFPDLHSELNLSSLELGDSALYFCASSEGTGNYGYTFGSGTRLTVV.

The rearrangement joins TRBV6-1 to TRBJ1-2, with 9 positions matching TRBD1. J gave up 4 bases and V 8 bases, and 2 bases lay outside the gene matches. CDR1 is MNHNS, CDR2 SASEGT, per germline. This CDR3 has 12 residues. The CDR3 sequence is CASDRGTYGYTF. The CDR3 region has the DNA TGTGCCAGCGACAGGGGGACCTATGGCTACACCTTC.

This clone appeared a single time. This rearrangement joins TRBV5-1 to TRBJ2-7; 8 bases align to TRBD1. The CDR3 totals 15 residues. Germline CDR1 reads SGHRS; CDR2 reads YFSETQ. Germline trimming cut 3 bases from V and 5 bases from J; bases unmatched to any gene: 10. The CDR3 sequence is CASSSGPATGDEQYF. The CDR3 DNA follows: TGCGCCAGCAGCTCGGGGCCGGCGACAGGGGACGAGCAGTACTTC.

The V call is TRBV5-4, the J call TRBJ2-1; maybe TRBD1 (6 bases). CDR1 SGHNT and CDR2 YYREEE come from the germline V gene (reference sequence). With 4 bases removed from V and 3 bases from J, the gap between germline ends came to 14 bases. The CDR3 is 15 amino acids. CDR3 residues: CASSPRGIFYNEQFF. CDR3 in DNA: TGTGCCAGCAGCCCCAGGGGAATTTTCTACAATGAGCAGTTCTTC.

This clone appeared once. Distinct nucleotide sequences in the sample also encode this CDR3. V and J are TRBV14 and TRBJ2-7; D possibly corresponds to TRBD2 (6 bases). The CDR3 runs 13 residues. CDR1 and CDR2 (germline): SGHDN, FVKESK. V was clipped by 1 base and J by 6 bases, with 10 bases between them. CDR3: CASSQVRGVEQYF. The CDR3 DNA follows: TGTGCCAGCAGCCAAGTTCGCGGGGTCGAGCAGTACTTC. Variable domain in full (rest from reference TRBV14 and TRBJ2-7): EAGVTQFPSHSVIEKGQTVTLRCDPISGHDNLYWYRRVMGKEIKFLLHFVKESKQDESGMPNNRFLAERTGGTYSTLKVQPAELEDSGVYFCASSQVRGVEQYFGPGTRLTVT.

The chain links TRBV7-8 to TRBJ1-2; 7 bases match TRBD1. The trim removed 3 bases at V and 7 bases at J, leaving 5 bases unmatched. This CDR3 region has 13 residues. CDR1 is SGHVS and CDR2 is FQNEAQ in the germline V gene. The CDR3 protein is CASSFGRGSGYTF. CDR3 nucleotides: TGTGCCAGCAGCTTCGGCAGGGGGTCTGGCTACACCTTC. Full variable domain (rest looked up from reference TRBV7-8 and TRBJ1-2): GAGVSQSPRYKVAKRGQDVALRCDPISGHVSLFWYQQALGQGPEFLTYFQNEAQLDKSGLPSDRFFAERPEGSVSTLKIQRTQQEDSAVYLCASSFGRGSGYTFGSGTRLTVV.

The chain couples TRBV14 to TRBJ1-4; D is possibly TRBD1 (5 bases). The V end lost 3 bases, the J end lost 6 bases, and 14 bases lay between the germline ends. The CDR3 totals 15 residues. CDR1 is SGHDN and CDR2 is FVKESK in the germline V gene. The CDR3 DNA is TGTGCCAGCAGCCACCAACAGGTTCGGGATGAAAAACTGTTTTTT. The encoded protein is CASSHQQVRDEKLFF.

CDR3 sequence reads: CASSIGSLGGYTF. The CDR3 DNA is TGTGCCAGTAGTATAGGGTCGCTGGGTGGCTACACCTTC. The chain links TRBV19 to TRBJ1-2, with D uncertain. This CDR3 comprises 13 residues. V was shortened by 1 base and J by 7 bases, with 10 bases between the two germline ends. From germline, CDR1 is LNHDA and CDR2 SQIVND (reference sequence).

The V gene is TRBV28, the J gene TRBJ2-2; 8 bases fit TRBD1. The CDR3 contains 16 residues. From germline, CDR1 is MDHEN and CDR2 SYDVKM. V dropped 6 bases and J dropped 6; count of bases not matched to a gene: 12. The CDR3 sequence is CASRIRGQRGPGELFF. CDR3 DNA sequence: TGTGCCAGCAGGATCAGGGGGCAGAGAGGGCCCGGGGAGCTGTTTTTT.

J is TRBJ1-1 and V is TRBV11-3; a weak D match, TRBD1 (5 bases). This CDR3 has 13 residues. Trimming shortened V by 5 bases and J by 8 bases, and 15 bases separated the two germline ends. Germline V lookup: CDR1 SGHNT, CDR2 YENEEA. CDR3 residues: CASSLGPLGEAFF. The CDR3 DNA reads TGTGCCAGCAGCCTGGGGCCGCTTGGGGAAGCTTTCTTT.

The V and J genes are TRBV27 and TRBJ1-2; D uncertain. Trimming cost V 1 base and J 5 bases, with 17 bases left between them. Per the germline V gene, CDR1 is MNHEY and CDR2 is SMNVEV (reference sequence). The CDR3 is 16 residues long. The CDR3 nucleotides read TGTGCCAGCAGTTTATTAGCCGGGTCACGCCCATATGGCTACACCTTC. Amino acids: CASSLLAGSRPYGYTF.

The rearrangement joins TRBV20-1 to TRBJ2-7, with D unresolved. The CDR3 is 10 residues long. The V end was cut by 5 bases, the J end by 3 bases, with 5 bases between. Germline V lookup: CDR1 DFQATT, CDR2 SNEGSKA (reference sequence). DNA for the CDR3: TGCAGTGCTTGGGGCTACGAGCAGTACTTC. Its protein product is CSAWGYEQYF.

CDR3 protein: CASSLFGVWTDTQYF. Here the CDR3 DNA reads TGCGCCAGCAGCTTGTTCGGGGTGTGGACAGATACGCAGTATTTT. The V and J genes are TRBV5-1 and TRBJ2-3; a possible D gene is TRBD2 (5 bases). V was clipped by 1 base and J by 3 bases, with 12 bases between them. This CDR3 contains 15 residues. The germline V gene has CDR1 SGHRS and CDR2 YFSETQ. The complete variable domain, with remaining parts taken from reference TRBV5-1 and TRBJ2-3, reads KAGVTQTPRYLIKTRGQQVTLSCSPISGHRSVSWYQQTPGQGLQFLFEYFSETQRNKGNFPGRFSGRQFSNSRSEMNVSTLELGDSALYLCASSLFGVWTDTQYFGPGTRLTVL.

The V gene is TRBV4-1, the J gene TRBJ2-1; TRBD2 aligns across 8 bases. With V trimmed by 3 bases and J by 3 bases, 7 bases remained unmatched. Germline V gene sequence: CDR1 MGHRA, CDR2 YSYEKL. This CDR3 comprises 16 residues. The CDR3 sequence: CASSHRAGEGYNEQFF. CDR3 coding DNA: TGCGCCAGCAGCCACCGAGCGGGAGAAGGCTACAATGAGCAGTTCTTC.

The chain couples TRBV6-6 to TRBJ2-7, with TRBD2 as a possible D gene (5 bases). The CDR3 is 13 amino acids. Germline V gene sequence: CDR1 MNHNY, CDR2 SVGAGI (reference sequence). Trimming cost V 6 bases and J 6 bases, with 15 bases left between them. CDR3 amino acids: CASSTVPGSEQYF. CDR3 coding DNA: TGTGCCAGCAGCACCGTTCCGGGGTCCGAGCAGTACTTC.

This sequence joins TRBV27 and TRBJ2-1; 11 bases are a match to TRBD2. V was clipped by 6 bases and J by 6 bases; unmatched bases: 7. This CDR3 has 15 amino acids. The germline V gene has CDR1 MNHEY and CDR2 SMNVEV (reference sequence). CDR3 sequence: CASRLTSGSFNEQFF. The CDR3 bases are TGTGCCAGCAGATTAACTAGCGGGAGTTTCAATGAGCAGTTCTTC.